The rows below give T cell receptor beta chains drawn from one sample of a study of siplizumab effects on memory and regulatory T cells. Their antigen targets remain unknown. Profiled with immunoSEQ multiplex PCR; TCRdb holds only in-frame clones, not every one. The sample has over 2,500 clones; less than 65% are singletons. Sequencing was performed on CFSE-low (dividing) CD4+ T cells sorted from an allogeneic mixed lymphocyte reaction. These receptor sequences come from a human donor in good health; the cells came from an allogeneic mixed lymphocyte reaction. Both conserved end residues are trimmed from each CDR3. The size field is filled for only some rows; it gives once, few, many or a size class.

abundance,j_gene,v_gene,CDR3aa
few,TRBJ1-1,TRBV18,ASSPSNTEAF
few,TRBJ1-3,TRBV4-1,ASSHGTGVGNTIY
-,TRBJ1-2,TRBV6-1,ASSGTVSHYGYT
-,TRBJ1-1,TRBV5-6,ASSAGTGRRTEAF
-,TRBJ2-7,TRBV18,ASSPNGRGLSEQY
-,TRBJ2-2,TRBV4-2,ASSQVTGTNAGELF
few,TRBJ2-7,TRBV10-1,ASSESGTLSYEQY
-,TRBJ2-1,TRBV4-3,ASSQAPTGGLAGGNEQF
few,TRBJ1-6,TRBV2,ASSVLVSPLH
once,TRBJ2-3,TRBV5-1,ASSTGLAGVDTQY
-,TRBJ1-2,TRBV6-6,ASSYSPGTYGYT
-,TRBJ2-7,TRBV5-1,ASSPTGNYEQY
-,TRBJ2-3,TRBV9,ASSVAARFTTDTQY
few,TRBJ2-7,TRBV20-1,SARGAYEQY
-,TRBJ1-1,TRBV18,ASTGQMNTEAF
-,TRBJ1-2,TRBV6-5,ASSSNRGYGYT